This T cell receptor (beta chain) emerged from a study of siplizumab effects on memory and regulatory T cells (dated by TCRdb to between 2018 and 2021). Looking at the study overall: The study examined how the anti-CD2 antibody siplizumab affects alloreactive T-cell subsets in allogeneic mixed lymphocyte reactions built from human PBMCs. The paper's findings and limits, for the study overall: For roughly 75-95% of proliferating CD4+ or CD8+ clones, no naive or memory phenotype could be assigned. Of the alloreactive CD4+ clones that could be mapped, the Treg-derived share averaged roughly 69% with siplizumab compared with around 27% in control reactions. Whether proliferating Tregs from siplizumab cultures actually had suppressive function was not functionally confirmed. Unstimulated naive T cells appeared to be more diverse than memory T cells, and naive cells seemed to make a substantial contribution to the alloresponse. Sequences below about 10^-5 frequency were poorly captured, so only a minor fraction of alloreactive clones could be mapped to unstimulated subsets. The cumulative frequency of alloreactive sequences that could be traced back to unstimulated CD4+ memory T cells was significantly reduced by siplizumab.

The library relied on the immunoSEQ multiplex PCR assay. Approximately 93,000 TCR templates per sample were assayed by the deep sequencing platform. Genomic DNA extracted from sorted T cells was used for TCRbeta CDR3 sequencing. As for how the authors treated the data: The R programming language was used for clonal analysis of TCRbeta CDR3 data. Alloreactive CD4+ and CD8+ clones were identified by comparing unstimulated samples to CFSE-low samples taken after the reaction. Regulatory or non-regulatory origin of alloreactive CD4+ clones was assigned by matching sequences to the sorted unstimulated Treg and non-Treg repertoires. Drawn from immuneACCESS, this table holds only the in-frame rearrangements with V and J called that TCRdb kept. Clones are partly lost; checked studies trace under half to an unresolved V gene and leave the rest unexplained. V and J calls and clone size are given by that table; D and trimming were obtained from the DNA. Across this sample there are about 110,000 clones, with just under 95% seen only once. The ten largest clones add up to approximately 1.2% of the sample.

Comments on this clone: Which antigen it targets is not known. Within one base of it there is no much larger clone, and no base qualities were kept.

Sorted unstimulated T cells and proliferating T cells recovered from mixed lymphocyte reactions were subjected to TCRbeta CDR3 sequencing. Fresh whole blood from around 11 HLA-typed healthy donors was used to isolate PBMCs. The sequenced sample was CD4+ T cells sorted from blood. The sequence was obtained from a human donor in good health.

The nucleotide sequence reads TGTAGTGCTGGGCGGGGTCAGCCCCAGCATTTT. Translated, it gives CSAGRGQPQHF. Here the chain combines TRBV6-5 and TRBJ1-5; no D segment can be confidently identified. The germline V gene gives CDR1 as MNHEY and CDR2 as SVGAGI. Inclusive of the bounding cysteine and phenylalanine, the CDR3 is 11 residues long. Just CDR3 DNA is preserved here, 33 bases in frame from base 1.